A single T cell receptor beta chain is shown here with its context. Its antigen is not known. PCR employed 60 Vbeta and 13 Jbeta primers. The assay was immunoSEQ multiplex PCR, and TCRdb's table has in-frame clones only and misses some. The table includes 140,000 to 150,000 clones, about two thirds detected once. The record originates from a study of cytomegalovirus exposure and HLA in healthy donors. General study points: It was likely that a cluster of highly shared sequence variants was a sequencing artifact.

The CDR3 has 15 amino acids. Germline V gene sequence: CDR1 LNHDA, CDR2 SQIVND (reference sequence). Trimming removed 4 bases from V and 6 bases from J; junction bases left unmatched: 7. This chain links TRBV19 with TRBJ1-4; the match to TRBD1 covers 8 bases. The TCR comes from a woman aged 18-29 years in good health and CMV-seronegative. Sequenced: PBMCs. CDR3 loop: CASSRRQGPDEKLFF. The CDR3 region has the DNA TGTGCCAGTAGTAGACGACAGGGGCCTGATGAAAAACTGTTTTTT.